The source of this T cell receptor beta chain is a study of human T cells and chemical hapten exposure. Background on the study: Per-sample TCR yield variation was attributed mainly to small pooled library volume differences. Findings and limits, study-wide: Counts of TCRs above 1 in 1000 frequency stayed unchanged with DPC sensitization.

Concerning this clonotype itself: Its antigen is currently unknown.

Germline V gene sequence: CDR1 SGDLS, CDR2 YYNGEE. With 4 bases clipped from V and 3 bases from J, the junction kept 11 bases outside the gene matches. The CDR3 is made up of 17 amino acids. Separate cDNA molecules received unique molecular identifiers, which the library attached to them. TCRdb passed the RACE reads through MiXCR, listing each CDR3 protein once. The sample has around 130,000 distinct CDR3 sequences, approximately 9.5% seen once. The time point here: healthy volunteer bleed at 2 weeks. Someone pulled total RNA out of unfractionated whole blood. The clonotype originates from a male donor in good health. Some clones in this sample may be carry-over from other donors' samples. Material: whole blood. The chain carries TRBV9 and TRBJ2-1, with TRBD2 identical over 9 bases. The CDR3 region has the DNA TGTGCCAGCAGCCGTATTAGCGGGAGCGGTTTCTACAATGAGCAGTTCTTC. Protein sequence: CASSRISGSGFYNEQFF.